This TCR beta chain was captured in a study of beta chain features in type 1 diabetes. At the level of the study: No patient-donor differences in age, gender, total cells or subset yield. Sorted cell examination encompassed 100 million to 110 million cells across all samples. The study's findings and limits: A greater similarity of naive, central memory and Treg TCRB repertoires was seen among patients than among healthy donors.

The germline V gene encodes CDR1 KGHSH and CDR2 LQKENI. This CDR3 region has 12 residues. V lost 2 bases and J lost 3, with 5 bases in between. This clone was counted only a few times. Its antigen is unknown. The sample has other DNA sequences that encode this CDR3 too. Investigators reverse transcribed all isolated RNA, so they sequenced expressed TCRB transcripts. Naive, central memory and regulatory T cell samples produced a mean of approximately 3.9 million reads. Method: immunoSEQ multiplex PCR; TCRdb's copy keeps in-frame clones and lacks some. The profile shows about 620,000 clones, around 15% of them singletons.

The gene calls are TRBV18 and TRBJ2-7, with D perhaps being TRBD1 or TRBD2 (5 bases each). The sequenced sample was naive CD4+ T cells from blood. This clonotype was sampled from a man between 18 and 29 years old in good health. The CDR3 reads CASSPGGYEQYF. The CDR3 nucleotides are TGTGCCAGCTCACCAGGGGGCTACGAGCAGTACTTC.